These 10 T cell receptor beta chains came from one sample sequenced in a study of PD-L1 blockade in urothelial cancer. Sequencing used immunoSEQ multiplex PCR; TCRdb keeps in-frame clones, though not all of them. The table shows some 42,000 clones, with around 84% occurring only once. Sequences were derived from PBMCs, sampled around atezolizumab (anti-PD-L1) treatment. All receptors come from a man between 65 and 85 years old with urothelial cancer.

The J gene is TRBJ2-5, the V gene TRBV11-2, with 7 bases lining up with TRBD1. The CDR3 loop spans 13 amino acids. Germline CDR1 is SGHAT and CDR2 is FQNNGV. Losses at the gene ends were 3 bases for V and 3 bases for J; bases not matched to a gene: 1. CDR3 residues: CASSFGQEETQYF. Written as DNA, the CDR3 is TGTGCCAGCAGCTTCGGACAGGAAGAGACCCAGTACTTC.

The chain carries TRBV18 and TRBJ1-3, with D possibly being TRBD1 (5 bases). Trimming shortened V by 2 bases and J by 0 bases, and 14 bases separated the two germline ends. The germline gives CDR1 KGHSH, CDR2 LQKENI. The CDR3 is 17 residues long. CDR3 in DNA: TGTGCCAGCTCACCATTCCCGACAGAAGGCTCTGGAAACACCATATATTTT. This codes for CASSPFPTEGSGNTIYF. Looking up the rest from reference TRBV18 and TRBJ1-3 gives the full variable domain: NAGVMQNPRHLVRRRGQEARLRCSPMKGHSHVYWYRQLPEEGLKFMVYLQKENIIDESGMPKERFSAEFPKEGPSILRIQQVVRGDSAAYFCASSPFPTEGSGNTIYFGEGSWLTVV.

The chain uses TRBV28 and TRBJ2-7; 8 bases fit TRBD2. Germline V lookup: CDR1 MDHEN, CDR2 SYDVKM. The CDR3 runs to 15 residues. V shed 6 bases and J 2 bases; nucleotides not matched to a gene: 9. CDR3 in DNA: TGTGCCAGCAGCCTCGGCGGGGGGTACACCTACGAGCAGTACTTC. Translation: CASSLGGGYTYEQYF.

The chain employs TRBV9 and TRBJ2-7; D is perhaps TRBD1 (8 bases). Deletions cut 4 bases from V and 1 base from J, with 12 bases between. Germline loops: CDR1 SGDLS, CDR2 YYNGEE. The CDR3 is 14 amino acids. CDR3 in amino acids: CASSRGDRSYEQYF. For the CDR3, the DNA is TGTGCCAGCAGCCGGGGGGACAGGTCCTACGAGCAGTACTTC.

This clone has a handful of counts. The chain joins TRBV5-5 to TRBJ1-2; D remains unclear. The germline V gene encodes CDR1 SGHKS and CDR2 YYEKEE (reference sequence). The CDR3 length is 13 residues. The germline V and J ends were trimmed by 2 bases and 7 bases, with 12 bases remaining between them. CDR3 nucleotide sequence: TGTGCCAGCAGCTTAACGGGGATAGGTGGCTACACCTTC. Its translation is CASSLTGIGGYTF.

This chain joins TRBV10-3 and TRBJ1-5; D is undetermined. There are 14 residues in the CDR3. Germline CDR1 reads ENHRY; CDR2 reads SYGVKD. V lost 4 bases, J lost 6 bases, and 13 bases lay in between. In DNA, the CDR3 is TGTGCCATCAGTGCAGATCCTCGCGGTCAGCCCCAGCATTTT. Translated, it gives CAISADPRGQPQHF.

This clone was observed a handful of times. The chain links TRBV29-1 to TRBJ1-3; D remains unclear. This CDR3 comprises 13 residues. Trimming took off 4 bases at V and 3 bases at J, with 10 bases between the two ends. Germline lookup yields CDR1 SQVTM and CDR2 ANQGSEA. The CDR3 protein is CSVAPIGGNTIYF. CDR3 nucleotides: TGCAGCGTTGCCCCTATCGGTGGAAACACCATATATTTT.

The CDR3 coding sequence is TGTGCCAGTAGTACTTCGACAGGGTCGTACGAGCAGTACTTC. Protein product: CASSTSTGSYEQYF. The rearrangement uses TRBV19 and TRBJ2-7, with 7 bases fitting TRBD1. CDR1 and CDR2 from the germline V gene are LNHDA and SQIVND (reference sequence). The junction had 7 bases not matched to a gene; V was cut back by 4 bases and J by 4 bases. This CDR3 spans 14 amino acids.

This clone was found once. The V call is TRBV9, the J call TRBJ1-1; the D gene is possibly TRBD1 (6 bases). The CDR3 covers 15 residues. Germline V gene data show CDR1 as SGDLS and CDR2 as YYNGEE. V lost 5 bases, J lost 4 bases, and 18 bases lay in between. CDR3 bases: TGTGCCAGCAGTCCTGTGGGGGGGCGCGTCACTGAAGCTTTCTTT. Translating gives CASSPVGGRVTEAFF. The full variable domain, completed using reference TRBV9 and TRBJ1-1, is DSGVTQTPKHLITATGQRVTLRCSPRSGDLSVYWYQQSLDQGLQFLIQYYNGEERAKGNILERFSAQQFPDLHSELNLSSLELGDSALYFCASSPVGGRVTEAFFGQGTRLTVV.

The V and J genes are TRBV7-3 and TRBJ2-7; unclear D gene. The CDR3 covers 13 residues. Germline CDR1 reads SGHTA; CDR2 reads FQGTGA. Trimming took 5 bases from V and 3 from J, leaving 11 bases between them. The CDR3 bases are TGTGCCAGCAGCACCTCCCCAGGCTACGAGCAGTACTTC. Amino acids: CASSTSPGYEQYF.